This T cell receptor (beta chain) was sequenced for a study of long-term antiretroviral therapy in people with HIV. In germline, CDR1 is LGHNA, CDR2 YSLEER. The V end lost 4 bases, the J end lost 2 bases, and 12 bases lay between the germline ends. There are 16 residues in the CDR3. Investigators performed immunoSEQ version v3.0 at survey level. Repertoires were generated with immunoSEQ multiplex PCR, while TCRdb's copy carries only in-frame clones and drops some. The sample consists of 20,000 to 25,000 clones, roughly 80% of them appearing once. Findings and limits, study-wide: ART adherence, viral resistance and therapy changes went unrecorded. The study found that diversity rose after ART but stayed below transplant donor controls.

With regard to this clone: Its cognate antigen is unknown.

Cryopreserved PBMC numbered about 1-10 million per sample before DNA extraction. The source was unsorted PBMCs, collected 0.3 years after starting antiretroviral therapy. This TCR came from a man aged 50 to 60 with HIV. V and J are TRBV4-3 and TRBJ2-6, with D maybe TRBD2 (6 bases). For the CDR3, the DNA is TGCGCCAGCAGCCGGGACGGGGGAGCTGGGGCCAACGTCCTGACTTTC. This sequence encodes CASSRDGGAGANVLTF.